These 5 T cell receptor beta chains originate from one sample sequenced in a study of blood T cell repertoires in COVID-19. TCRdb keeps only in-frame clones here, not all; method: immunoSEQ multiplex PCR. The sample yields approximately 100,000 clones, about 80% seen once. Sequenced: peripheral blood. The receptors were gathered from a human donor in a cohort sampled during active COVID-19.

This chain connects TRBV5-4 to TRBJ1-4; 11 bases match TRBD1. CDR1 and CDR2 from the germline V gene are SGHNT and YYREEE (reference sequence). After removal of 4 bases from V and 2 bases from J, the junction contained 7 bases not matched to a gene. The CDR3 totals 17 residues. The CDR3 DNA sequence: TGTGCCAGCAGCAAAGGGACAGGGGGTTTGACTAATGAAAAACTGTTTTTT. It is translated as CASSKGTGGLTNEKLFF. Full variable domain (remainder filled in from reference TRBV5-4 and TRBJ1-4): ETGVTQSPTHLIKTRGQQVTLRCSSQSGHNTVSWYQQALGQGPQFIFQYYREEENGRGNFPPRFSGLQFPNYSSELNVNALELDDSALYLCASSKGTGGLTNEKLFFGSGTQLSVL.

CDR3 loop: CASSFPWDLQETQYF. The DNA for the CDR3 is TGCGCCAGCAGCTTCCCATGGGACTTACAAGAGACCCAGTACTTC. The V gene is TRBV5-1, the J gene TRBJ2-5; TRBD2 might be the D (6 bases). Germline V gene lookup returns CDR1 SGHRS and CDR2 YFSETQ. The V and J ends lost 2 bases and 2 bases respectively, with 13 bases between them. The CDR3 is 15 residues long. Combining the CDR3 with reference TRBV5-1 and TRBJ2-5 gives the whole variable domain KAGVTQTPRYLIKTRGQQVTLSCSPISGHRSVSWYQQTPGQGLQFLFEYFSETQRNKGNFPGRFSGRQFSNSRSEMNVSTLELGDSALYLCASSFPWDLQETQYFGPGTRLLVL.

This chain joins TRBV27 and TRBJ1-6, with TRBD1 identical over 7 bases. V shed 6 bases and J 7 bases; nucleotides not matched to a gene: 6. The CDR3 extends over 14 amino acids. CDR1 is MNHEY and CDR2 is SMNVEV in the germline V gene (reference sequence). The chain's CDR3 is CASSRDSRNSPLHF. The CDR3 nucleotides read TGTGCCAGCAGCCGGGACAGTAGAAATTCACCCCTCCACTTT.

This chain uses TRBV19 with TRBJ2-6; a possible D gene is TRBD1 (6 bases). V lost 3 bases to trimming and J lost 1 base, with 16 bases between them. Germline assignment: CDR1 LNHDA and CDR2 SQIVND (reference sequence). The CDR3 is 18 amino acids. CDR3 sequence: CASSILPRGKSGANVLTF. In nucleotides, the CDR3 is TGTGCCAGTAGTATTCTTCCTAGGGGGAAGTCTGGGGCCAACGTCCTGACTTTC. Full variable domain (remainder filled in from reference TRBV19 and TRBJ2-6): DGGITQSPKYLFRKEGQNVTLSCEQNLNHDAMYWYRQDPGQGLRLIYYSQIVNDFQKGDIAEGYSVSREKKESFPLTVTSAQKNPTAFYLCASSILPRGKSGANVLTFGAGSRLTVL.

The chain couples TRBV7-2 to TRBJ2-1; D remains unclear. Trimming shortened V by 1 base and J by 0 bases, and 7 bases separated the two germline ends. This CDR3 has 15 residues. CDR1 and CDR2 (germline): SGHTA, FQGNSA. The CDR3 nucleotides read TGTGCCAGCAGCTTAGGGCCTAGCTCCTACAATGAGCAGTTCTTC. Translation gives CASSLGPSSYNEQFF. Variable domain in full (rest from reference TRBV7-2 and TRBJ2-1): GAGVSQSPSNKVTEKGKDVELRCDPISGHTALYWYRQSLGQGLEFLIYFQGNSAPDKSGLPSDRFSAERTGGSVSTLTIQRTQQEDSAVYLCASSLGPSSYNEQFFGPGTRLTVL.